This T cell receptor (beta chain) was recovered during a study of cytomegalovirus exposure and HLA in healthy donors. Across the whole study: As an earlier analysis found, roughly 180 million T cells yielded about 120 million unique TCR beta sequences. Findings of the study overall: TCR beta sequences numbering 16,951 were associated with HLA alleles at 0.05 false discovery rate in a later analysis. What was likely a sequencing artifact was a cluster of highly shared sequence variants. TCR beta V- and J-gene trimming was later associated with a missense DCLRE1C variant.

Germline CDR1 and CDR2: SGHVS and FNYEAQ. The CDR3 contains 16 residues. With 1 base clipped from V and 5 bases from J, the junction kept 8 bases outside the gene matches. The study ran its PCR with 60 Vbeta and 13 Jbeta primers. Clones were sequenced by immunoSEQ multiplex PCR, and TCRdb holds only the in-frame ones, with some missing. There are tens of thousands of clones in the sample; approximately 70% occur only once, and 22% lies in the top ten. This clone was picked up a small number of times. Its specificity is not known. The source is a woman aged 45-60 years in good health and CMV-seropositive. This chain uses TRBV7-6 with TRBJ2-7; TRBD2 matches 10 bases. The sample comprised PBMCs. The CDR3 region is CASSLEASGSRNEQYF. CDR3 DNA: TGTGCCAGCAGCTTAGAGGCTAGCGGGAGTAGAAACGAGCAGTACTTC.